This T cell receptor (beta chain) was sequenced during a study of cytomegalovirus exposure and HLA in healthy donors. This clone was recorded a few times. The antigen is not known. Primers: 60 Vbeta forward and 13 Jbeta reverse. This table comes from immunoSEQ multiplex PCR, and its TCRdb copy is limited to in-frame clones, with some not included. The table lists 100,000 to 150,000 clones, 60% to 85% of them singletons, with around 4.9% in the top ten. Donors showed nominal health when sampled, although they likely had unrecorded immune exposures. Study outcomes and limitations: Confirmation was obtained in vitro that a few CMV-associated chains are specific for CMV antigens. Accurate HLA-A and HLA-B prediction from TCR beta sequences was reported for most subjects. A later analysis reportedly found fewer N-insertions in an Asian-associated ancestry cluster than the roughly 730-donor mean.

The germline V gene encodes CDR1 MDHEN and CDR2 SYDVKM. CDR3 length equals 13 residues. The V end lost 10 bases, the J end lost 0 bases, and 9 bases lay between the germline ends. The clonotype was recovered from a middle-aged man in good health and CMV-seropositive. The chain joins TRBV28 to TRBJ1-4; D may be TRBD1 (5 bases). The sequenced sample consisted of PBMCs. The CDR3 DNA sequence: TGTGCCACCGGGGGTCCAACTAATGAAAAACTGTTTTTT. Translating gives CATGGPTNEKLFF.